These T cell receptor beta chains were read from a single sample in a study of cytomegalovirus exposure and HLA in healthy donors. Sequenced by immunoSEQ multiplex PCR; TCRdb stores in-frame clones only, minus some. The sample yields approximately 54,000 clones, approximately 86% seen once. Sequencing used PBMCs. The origin of the receptors is a woman under 30 in good health and CMV-seronegative. CDR3s include the opening cysteine and the closing phenylalanine or tryptophan. The D gene is left open where the match is weak. Rows give clone size only sometimes, using once, few, many, or a class for an expanded clone.

D gene: TRBD1
V gene: TRBV14
clone size: NA
J gene: TRBJ1-1
CDR3 DNA: TGTGCCAGCAGCCAAGCGCGACAGGGGGCGGGCACTGAAGCTTTCTTT
CDR3 protein: CASSQARQGAGTEAFF

D gene: TRBD1
V gene: TRBV19
clone size: NA
J gene: TRBJ1-6
CDR3 DNA: TGTGCCAGTAGGGGACAGGGAAGAAAGAATTCACCCCTCCACTTT
CDR3 protein: CASRGQGRKNSPLHF

D gene: TRBD2
V gene: TRBV4-1
clone size: NA
J gene: TRBJ2-7
CDR3 DNA: TGCGCCAGCAGCCAAGATCTTGGGTTAGCGGGTGGGAGCTCCTACGAGCAGTACTTC
CDR3 protein: CASSQDLGLAGGSSYEQYF

D gene: NA
V gene: TRBV27
clone size: NA
J gene: TRBJ1-1
CDR3 DNA: TGTGCCAGCAGTCCCCCGCGGGGGGCGAGTTTGGGGACTGAAGCTTTCTTT
CDR3 protein: CASSPPRGASLGTEAFF

D gene: NA
V gene: TRBV11-2
clone size: NA
J gene: TRBJ1-6
CDR3 DNA: TGTGCCAGCAGCTTAGTCCTGGGAAGGGGTTCACCCCTCCACTTT
CDR3 protein: CASSLVLGRGSPLHF

D gene: TRBD2
V gene: TRBV7-2
clone size: NA
J gene: TRBJ2-1
CDR3 DNA: TGTGCCAGCAGCTTAGAACTAGCGTGCCGAAACAATGAGCAGTTCTTC
CDR3 protein: CASSLELACRNNEQFF

D gene: TRBD2
V gene: TRBV19
clone size: NA
J gene: TRBJ2-7
CDR3 DNA: TGTGCCAGTAGTATTTCCGGGGAGGGGTCCTACGAGCAGTACTTC
CDR3 protein: CASSISGEGSYEQYF

D gene: TRBD1
V gene: TRBV28
clone size: once
J gene: TRBJ1-5
CDR3 DNA: TGTGCCAGCAGTACGGGACAGCAGTTCAATCAGCCCCAGCATTTT
CDR3 protein: CASSTGQQFNQPQHF

D gene: NA
V gene: TRBV5-5
clone size: NA
J gene: TRBJ1-5
CDR3 DNA: TGTGCCAGCAGCTTGTTGGATTTCCGGGACACTAGAAATCAGCCCCAGCATTTT
CDR3 protein: CASSLLDFRDTRNQPQHF

D gene: TRBD1
V gene: TRBV11-2
clone size: NA
J gene: TRBJ1-1
CDR3 DNA: TGTGCCAGCACTTCCGACAGGGTGGTGAACACTGAAGCTTTCTTT
CDR3 protein: CASTSDRVVNTEAFF

D gene: TRBD2
V gene: TRBV19
clone size: few
J gene: TRBJ2-2
CDR3 DNA: TGTGCCAGTAGTATTGGAGGACTAGTGGCCGGGGAGCTGTTTTTT
CDR3 protein: CASSIGGLVAGELFF

D gene: TRBD2
V gene: TRBV27
clone size: once
J gene: TRBJ2-1
CDR3 DNA: TGTGCCAGCAGTCCGGGACTAGCGGGAGTCACTGAGCAGTTCTTC
CDR3 protein: CASSPGLAGVTEQFF

D gene: TRBD1
V gene: TRBV19
clone size: NA
J gene: TRBJ2-5
CDR3 DNA: TGTGCCAGTAGTACGACCCAGGGGGCGGGAGAGACCCAGTACTTC
CDR3 protein: CASSTTQGAGETQYF